The clone carrying this TCR beta chain was found once. The antigen is undetermined. CDR3 length equals 16 residues. The germline V gene has CDR1 SGHDN and CDR2 FVKESK. V gave up 0 bases and J gave up 0 bases, with 11 bases separating them. This specimen comes from a study of T cell responses to AZD1222 COVID-19 vaccine. Overall study results and limits: The sample set comprised mostly white British donors with more females, and clonal diversity was possibly underestimated.

Measured with immunoSEQ multiplex PCR; TCRdb has only the in-frame clones, and not every one. The profile shows over 65,000 clones, around 90% of them singletons. The sequence derives from an adult in good health. The sample consisted of peripheral blood, taken on day 0 of AZD1222 vaccination. V usage is TRBV14 and J usage is TRBJ1-1; D may be TRBD1 (5 bases). CDR3 DNA sequence: TGTGCCAGCAGCCAAGAGGGATGGGGGATGAACACTGAAGCTTTCTTT. Translation gives CASSQEGWGMNTEAFF.